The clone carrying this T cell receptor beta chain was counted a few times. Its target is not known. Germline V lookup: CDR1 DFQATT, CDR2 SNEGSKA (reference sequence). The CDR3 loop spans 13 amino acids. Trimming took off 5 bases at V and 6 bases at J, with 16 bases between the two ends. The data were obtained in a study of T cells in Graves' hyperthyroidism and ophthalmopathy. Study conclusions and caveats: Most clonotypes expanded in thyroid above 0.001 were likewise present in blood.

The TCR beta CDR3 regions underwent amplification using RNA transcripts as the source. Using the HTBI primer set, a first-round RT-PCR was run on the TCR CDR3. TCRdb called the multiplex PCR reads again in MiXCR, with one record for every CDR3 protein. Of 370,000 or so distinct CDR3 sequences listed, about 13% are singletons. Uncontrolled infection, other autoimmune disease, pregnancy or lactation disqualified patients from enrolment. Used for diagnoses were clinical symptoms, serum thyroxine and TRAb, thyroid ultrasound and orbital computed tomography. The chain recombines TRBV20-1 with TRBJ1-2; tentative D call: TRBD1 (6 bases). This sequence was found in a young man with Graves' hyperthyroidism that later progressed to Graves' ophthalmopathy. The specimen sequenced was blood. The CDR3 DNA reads TGCAGTGCTGACGCAGGGACATTCAATGGCTACACCTTC. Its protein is CSADAGTFNGYTF.